Included here is one TCR beta chain sequence, with context. Its antigen is as yet unknown. The data derive from a study of post-analysis software for immune sequencing data. Study results and limitations: Under the F measure, samples that were prepared in one batch clustered strongly together. Significantly lower normalized Chao1 diversity was found in patients with multiple sclerosis relative to controls. Compared with controls, patients had more of five or six TRBV segments, including TRBV5-6, TRBV5-1 and TRBV20-1.

This CDR3 contains 12 residues. Unique molecular identifiers tagged the TCR beta cDNA libraries. TCRdb ran MiXCR on the PCR reads and lists one entry per CDR3 protein. The sample records some 260,000 distinct CDR3 sequences, 36% being singletons. This receptor was taken from a girl aged 10 to 17 with multiple sclerosis. Sequencing was performed on blood. V and J are TRBV12-3 or TRBV12-4 and TRBJ2-4; no clear D. The J call may be wrong; the DNA end is better matched by TRBJ2-7. The CDR3 DNA reads TGTGCCAGCAGTTGGGCAAGGTACGAGCAGTACTTC. Translated, it gives CASSWARYEQYF.